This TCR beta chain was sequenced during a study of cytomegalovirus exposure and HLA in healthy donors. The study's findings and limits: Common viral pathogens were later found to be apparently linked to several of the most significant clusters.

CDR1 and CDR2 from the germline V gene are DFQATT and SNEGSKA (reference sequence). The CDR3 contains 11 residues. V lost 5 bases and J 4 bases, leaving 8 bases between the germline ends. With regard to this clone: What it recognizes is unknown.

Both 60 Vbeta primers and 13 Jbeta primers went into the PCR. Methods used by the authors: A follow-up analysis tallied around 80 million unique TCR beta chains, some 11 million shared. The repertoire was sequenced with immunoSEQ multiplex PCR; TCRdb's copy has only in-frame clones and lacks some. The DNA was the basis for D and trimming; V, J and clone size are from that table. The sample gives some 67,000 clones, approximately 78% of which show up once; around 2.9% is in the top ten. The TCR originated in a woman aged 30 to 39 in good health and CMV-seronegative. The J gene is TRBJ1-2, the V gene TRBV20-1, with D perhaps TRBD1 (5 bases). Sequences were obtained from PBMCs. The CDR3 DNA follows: TGCAGTGCTCCGGGGGGCTATGGCTACACCTTC. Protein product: CSAPGGYGYTF.